This TCR beta chain was captured by sequencing in a study of human T cells and chemical hapten exposure. Turning to the study itself: TCR yield per sample varied, mainly due to pooled library volumes.

TCRdb analysed the RACE reads with MiXCR anew, one entry per CDR3 protein. The sample consists of approximately 100,000 distinct CDR3 sequences, 8% to 10% of them appearing once. As for time point: pre-sensitization, week 0. Specified treatment: therapeutic diphenylcyclopropenone sensitization with weekly scalp DPC. Drawing of blood took place ahead of applying each patch test. Many counts were recorded for this clonotype. The germline V gene has CDR1 SQVTM and CDR2 ANQGSEA. The germline V and J ends were trimmed by 6 bases and 8 bases, with 16 bases remaining between them. The CDR3 is 12 residues long.

The sample here was whole blood, taken in connection with sensitization to the hapten diphenylcyclopropenone (DPC). This clonotype originated in a woman aged 40 to 49 with alopecia areata. Some clones in this sample may be carry-over from other donors' samples. This chain links TRBV29-1 with TRBJ1-2, with a weak D call TRBD1 (6 bases). The CDR3 here is CSVEGTGGGYTF. The CDR3, as DNA: TGCAGCGTCGAGGGGACCGGGGGCGGCTACACCTTC.